Listed here are 23 T cell receptor beta chains from one sample, sequenced in a study of human T cells and chemical hapten exposure. TCRdb reanalysed the RACE reads using MiXCR and keeps one entry per CDR3 protein. Altogether 380,000 or so distinct CDR3 sequences are present, 5% to 6.5% being singletons, with the ten largest covering about 8.2%. Stated time point: pre-sensitization, week 0. Treatment denoted: therapeutic diphenylcyclopropenone sensitization with weekly scalp DPC. The source material was whole blood, sampled in connection with sensitization to the hapten diphenylcyclopropenone (DPC). The receptors derive from a woman aged 18 to 35 with alopecia areata. Some clones in this sample may be carry-over from other donors' samples.

The chain employs TRBV27 and TRBJ2-1; no clear D. Germline values: CDR1 MNHEY, CDR2 SMNVEV (reference sequence). This CDR3 spans 13 amino acids. Trimming took 3 bases from V and 5 from J, leaving 8 bases between them. The CDR3 DNA follows: TGTGCCAGCAGTTTCGATGCAAACAATGAGCAGTTCTTC. Its protein product is CASSFDANNEQFF.

This clonotype showed up just a few times. This chain links TRBV4-1 with TRBJ2-4; a weak D match, TRBD2 (5 bases). The germline CDR1 and CDR2 sequences are MGHRA and YSYEKL. Trimming removed 3 bases at V and 0 bases at J, with 9 bases between. This CDR3 is 15 amino acids long. CDR3 sequence reads: CASSQGDLAKNIQYF. The CDR3 nucleotides are TGCGCCAGCAGCCAGGGAGACCTAGCCAAAAACATTCAGTACTTC.

The chain combines TRBV27 with TRBJ1-1; D is unresolved. Deletions cut 8 bases from V and 5 bases from J, with 12 bases between. CDR1 and CDR2 (germline): MNHEY, SMNVEV (reference sequence). The CDR3 has 12 amino acids. The CDR3 region has the DNA TGTGCCAGCGGCCAGGCGATTACTGAAGCTTTCTTT. Amino acid sequence: CASGQAITEAFF.

V usage is TRBV7-9 and J usage is TRBJ2-1; D not certain. The CDR3 contains 15 residues. V lost 1 base to trimming and J lost 3 bases, with 10 bases between them. Germline lookup yields CDR1 SEHNR and CDR2 FQNEAQ (reference sequence). The CDR3 nucleotides read TGTGCCAGCAGCTTAGAGGTGGGGTTCTACAATGAGCAGTTCTTC. Translated, it gives CASSLEVGFYNEQFF.

This clonotype occurred many times. The V and J genes are TRBV20-1 and TRBJ1-5; tentatively, D is TRBD1 (6 bases). V dropped 0 bases and J dropped 3 bases, with 12 bases sitting between them. The CDR3 is 15 residues long. Per the germline V gene, CDR1 is DFQATT and CDR2 is SNEGSKA (reference sequence). This chain's CDR3 is CSARDGGANNQPQHF. CDR3 DNA sequence: TGCAGTGCTAGAGATGGGGGGGCTAACAATCAGCCCCAGCATTTT.

This clonotype was counted between two and nine times. This chain links TRBV4-3 with TRBJ2-2; 8 bases fit TRBD2. Germline V CDR1 and CDR2: LGHNA, YSLEER. The CDR3 totals 17 residues. V was clipped by 0 bases and J by 1 base; unmatched bases: 4. CDR3 amino acids: CASSQERLAGNTGELFF. The DNA for the CDR3 is TGCGCCAGCAGCCAAGAGCGGCTAGCGGGGAACACCGGGGAGCTGTTTTTT.

The sample holds many counts of this clonotype. The V call is TRBV6-2 or TRBV6-3, the J call TRBJ2-3; TRBD2 might be the D (6 bases). This CDR3 is built from 15 residues. The germline V gene has CDR1 MNHEY and CDR2 SVGEGT. Trimming removed 6 bases from V and 0 bases from J, with 13 bases in between. The CDR3 spells CASSYRGYSTDTQYF. DNA of the CDR3: TGTGCCAGCAGCTACCGGGGGTATAGCACAGATACGCAGTATTTT.

The table lists this clonotype with a few counts. The chain employs TRBV6-5 and TRBJ2-1, with D perhaps assigned TRBD1 or TRBD2 (5 bases each). Germline CDR1 reads MNHEY; CDR2 reads SVGAGI. V shed 7 bases and J shed 0 bases, with 16 bases lying between them. This CDR3 contains 16 residues. The CDR3, as DNA: TGTGCCAGCACAAAGCCGGGGCACAGCTCCTACAATGAGCAGTTCTTC. This codes for CASTKPGHSSYNEQFF.

This clonotype was counted a few times. The CDR3 DNA is TGTGCCGGTCCGCTCAGCGGGGGGGCGTCGGATACGCAGTATTTT. Residues: CAGPLSGGASDTQYF. This sequence joins TRBV28 and TRBJ2-3; 10 bases fit TRBD2. The junction had 14 bases not matched to a gene; V was cut back by 11 bases and J by 6 bases. This CDR3 has 15 residues. Germline V CDR1 and CDR2: MDHEN, SYDVKM. Combining the CDR3 with reference TRBV28 and TRBJ2-3 gives the whole variable domain DVKVTQSSRYLVKRTGEKVFLECVQDMDHENMFWYRQDPGLGLRLIYFSYDVKMKEKGDIPEGYSVSREKKERFSLILESASTNQTSMYLCAGPLSGGASDTQYFGPGTRLTVL.

The chain recombines TRBV27 with TRBJ1-3; no reliable D call. Germline V CDR1 and CDR2: MNHEY, SMNVEV (reference sequence). This CDR3 comprises 17 residues. V was pared by 0 bases and J by 1 base, with 13 bases between. Here the CDR3 reads CASSLSHGGYSGNTIYF. The CDR3 DNA is TGTGCCAGCAGTTTATCGCACGGAGGTTATTCTGGAAACACCATATATTTT.

The chain couples TRBV11-1 to TRBJ2-2, with 8 bases aligning to TRBD2. CDR1 and CDR2 from the germline V gene are SGHAT and FQDESV (reference sequence). The V segment lost 1 base and the J segment 4 bases; nucleotides outside the gene matches: 8. The length of the CDR3 is 17 residues. As DNA, the CDR3 is TGTGCCAGCAGCTTAGGGTCGAGCGGGGGAATCACCGGGGAGCTGTTTTTT. It is translated as CASSLGSSGGITGELFF. Supplemented by reference TRBV11-1 and TRBJ2-2, the full variable domain reads EAEVAQSPRYKITEKSQAVAFWCDPISGHATLYWYRQILGQGPELLVQFQDESVVDDSQLPKDRFSAERLKGVDSTLKIQPAELGDSAMYLCASSLGSSGGITGELFFGEGSRLTVL.

In this sample, this clonotype turned up many times. J is TRBJ1-2 and V is TRBV2, with a weak D call TRBD1 (5 bases). This CDR3 comprises 13 residues. With 3 bases removed from V and 4 bases from J, the gap between germline ends came to 9 bases. CDR1 is SNHLY and CDR2 is FYNNEI in the germline V gene. The CDR3 reads CASSDEGSYGYTF. DNA for the CDR3: TGTGCCAGCAGTGATGAGGGGAGCTATGGCTACACCTTC. The full variable domain, completed using reference TRBV2 and TRBJ1-2, is EPEVTQTPSHQVTQMGQEVILRCVPISNHLYFYWYRQILGQKVEFLVSFYNNEISEKSEIFDDQFSVERPDGSNFTLKIRSTKLEDSAMYFCASSDEGSYGYTFGSGTRLTVV.

This clonotype has at least ten counts. The V gene is TRBV6-5, the J gene TRBJ2-3; 8 nucleotides agree with TRBD2. Trimming at V came to 0 bases and at J to 2 bases, leaving 7 bases not matched to a gene. The germline V gene encodes CDR1 MNHEY and CDR2 SVGAGI. This CDR3 has 17 residues. The CDR3 spells CASSYSERGPYTDTQYF. CDR3 in DNA: TGTGCCAGCAGTTACTCTGAGCGGGGGCCATACACAGATACGCAGTATTTT.

This clonotype has more than one count but fewer than ten. CDR3 nucleotides: TGCAGTGCTAGAGTACTAGCGGGGGTCGACGAAAACATTCAGTACTTC. This translates into CSARVLAGVDENIQYF. The genes are TRBV20-1 and TRBJ2-4, with 11 bases fitting TRBD2. Germline V gene sequence: CDR1 DFQATT, CDR2 SNEGSKA (reference sequence). This CDR3 is built from 16 residues. V was clipped by 1 base and J by 5 bases; unmatched bases: 7.

This clonotype was picked up many times. V usage is TRBV7-2 and J usage is TRBJ1-2; no definite D call. The CDR3 contains 15 residues. The V end lost 0 bases, the J end lost 4 bases, and 12 bases lay between the germline ends. The germline CDR1 and CDR2 sequences are SGHTA and FQGNSA. CDR3 sequence reads: CASSLAFEGFYGYTF. The CDR3, as DNA: TGTGCCAGCAGCTTAGCATTTGAAGGATTCTATGGCTACACCTTC.

In its sample, this clonotype was seen a few times. This sequence joins TRBV3-1 and TRBJ1-2; 9 bases match TRBD1. V was clipped by 3 bases and J by 6 bases; unmatched bases: 8. The CDR3 spans 15 residues. Germline CDR1 LGHDT, CDR2 YNNKEL (reference sequence). The CDR3 DNA follows: TGTGCCAGCAGCCATACCGGGACAGGGACAAATGGCTACACCTTC. Translating gives CASSHTGTGTNGYTF.

In this sample, this clonotype turned up many times. This chain links TRBV6-5 with TRBJ1-1; 10 bases agree with TRBD1. V dropped 0 bases and J dropped 0; count of bases not matched to a gene: 7. The CDR3 has 18 amino acids. Germline V gene lookup returns CDR1 MNHEY and CDR2 SVGAGI. In DNA form, the CDR3 reads TGTGCCAGCAGTTACTCGACAGGGGGCCGGCCCCTGAACACTGAAGCTTTCTTT. The encoded protein is CASSYSTGGRPLNTEAFF.

This clonotype was counted ten times or more. The chain carries TRBV2 and TRBJ2-3, with 9 bases matching TRBD2. The CDR3 has 18 residues. Germline V gene data show CDR1 as SNHLY and CDR2 as FYNNEI. With 0 bases clipped from V and 2 bases from J, the junction kept 9 bases outside the gene matches. The CDR3 reads CASSEATLIAGATDTQYF. CDR3 nucleotides: TGTGCCAGCAGTGAAGCAACTCTTATAGCGGGGGCCACAGATACGCAGTATTTT.

In this sample, this clonotype turned up many times. One end of the junction is discordant with germline, which a read error may explain. This chain connects TRBV5-1 to TRBJ1-1; 8 bases are a match to TRBD1. The germline V gene encodes CDR1 SGHRS and CDR2 YFSETQ. This CDR3 is 14 amino acids long. The CDR3 reads CASSSGTGGTEAFF. The CDR3 DNA follows: TGTGCCAGCAGCTCCGGGACAGGAGGGACTGAAGCTTTCTTT.

The gene calls are TRBV5-4 and TRBJ1-1; 9 nucleotides match TRBD1. The CDR3 runs to 19 residues. Trimming at V came to 0 bases and at J to 5 bases, leaving 17 bases not matched to a gene. Germline V gives CDR1 SGHNT, CDR2 YYREEE (reference sequence). Here the CDR3 reads CASSLAGTGFWEEETEAFF. The DNA for the CDR3 is TGTGCCAGCAGCTTGGCGGGGACAGGGTTTTGGGAGGAGGAAACTGAAGCTTTCTTT.

This sequence joins TRBV6-1 and TRBJ2-3; possibly TRBD2 for D (5 bases). This CDR3 contains 15 residues. Germline CDR1 MNHNS, CDR2 SASEGT. Trimming took off 5 bases at V and 4 bases at J, with 16 bases between the two ends. The CDR3 here is CASSPGFARADTQYF. The CDR3 nucleotides are TGTGCCAGCAGTCCGGGGTTCGCGAGGGCAGATACGCAGTATTTT.

This clonotype came up a few times. This rearrangement joins TRBV2 to TRBJ1-5; D not certain. This CDR3 is 14 amino acids long. CDR1 SNHLY and CDR2 FYNNEI come from the germline V gene. V lost 7 bases and J 0 bases, leaving 10 bases between the germline ends. This CDR3 reads CASTPEYSNQPQHF. The CDR3 DNA follows: TGTGCCAGCACTCCCGAGTATAGCAATCAGCCCCAGCATTTT.

This clonotype was counted between two and nine times. V is TRBV6-5 and J is TRBJ2-7; D uncertain. The CDR3 loop spans 16 amino acids. The ends were cut back, 0 bases at V and 0 bases at J, with 12 bases in the middle. Germline-derived CDR1 and CDR2 are MNHEY and SVGAGI. CDR3 nucleotide sequence: TGTGCCAGCAGTTACTCAAGGCAAGCAAGCTCCTACGAGCAGTACTTC. It codes for CASSYSRQASSYEQYF.